Here is one T cell receptor beta chain with its context. This sample was included in a study of control samples from healthy donors and cancer patients. Libraries were prepared by immunoSEQ multiplex PCR; TCRdb keeps only in-frame clonotypes and omits some of them. Here the sample spans 94,000 or so clones, approximately 84% being singletons. CDR3 size: 17 residues. V was clipped by 1 base and J by 9 bases; unmatched bases: 11. Germline V lookup: CDR1 LGHDT, CDR2 YNNKEL (reference sequence). V is TRBV3-1 (or the pseudogene TRBV3-2) and J is TRBJ2-3; 12 nucleotides line up with TRBD2. This TCR was sampled from an older man with lung cancer. The sequenced sample consisted of PBMCs. CDR3 in amino acids: CASSQARTTSGGMTQYF. The CDR3 bases are TGTGCCAGCAGCCAAGCACGGACGACTAGCGGGGGTATGACGCAGTATTTT.